A selection of T cell receptor beta chains follows, all from one sample in a study of T cell repertoires in cytomegalovirus infection. These receptors' antigens are unknown. TCRdb processed the reads anew with MiXCR; each CDR3 protein has one entry. Of around 300,000 distinct CDR3 sequences listed, roughly a fifth are singletons. The sample was cultured PBMCs, taken from culture after CMV antigen stimulation. Every receptor here comes from a human donor in good health (CMV status not recorded). Some clones in this sample may be carry-over from other donors' samples. CDR3s include the opening cysteine and the closing phenylalanine or tryptophan. Fields, in order: V gene, D gene, J gene, clone size, CDR3 protein, CDR3 DNA. A D gene is named only where the DNA matches it firmly. Clone size, where shown, is once, few, many, or a class for clones that have expanded.

>TRBV7-9|NA|TRBJ2-2|many
CASSLALGYTGELFF
TGTGCCAGCAGCTTAGCCCTGGGGTACACCGGGGAGCTGTTTTTT
>TRBV7-6|TRBD2|TRBJ2-1|once
CASSSRLAGWREQFF
TGTGCCAGCAGCTCAAGACTAGCGGGATGGCGAGAGCAGTTCTTC
>TRBV24-1|NA|TRBJ2-3|NA
CATSDPRTVADTQYF
TGTGCCACCAGTGATCCCCGGACAGTTGCAGATACGCAGTATTTT
>TRBV7-9|NA|TRBJ1-4|many
CASSFGEPNEKLFF
TGTGCCAGCAGCTTCGGAGAGCCTAATGAAAAACTGTTTTTT
>TRBV25-1|NA|TRBJ1-1|NA
CASSELGGPNTEAFF
TGTGCCAGCAGTGAGCTCGGCGGGCCGAACACTGAAGCTTTCTTT
>TRBV20-1|NA|TRBJ2-1|few
CSARDLRSSYNEQFF
TGCAGTGCTAGAGATTTGCGGAGCTCCTACAATGAGCAGTTCTTC
>TRBV15|NA|TRBJ1-1|NA
CATSTPGWDTEAFF
TGTGCCACCAGCACCCCAGGGTGGGACACTGAAGCTTTCTTT
>TRBV15|TRBD2|TRBJ2-2|few
CATSREGSLAGANGELFF
TGTGCCACCAGCAGAGAGGGCAGCCTAGCGGGAGCGAACGGGGAGCTGTTTTTT
>TRBV6-6|NA|TRBJ2-3|NA
CASSYGTGADTQYF
TGTGCCAGCAGTTACGGGACCGGGGCAGATACGCAGTATTTT
>TRBV7-2|TRBD2|TRBJ2-5|NA
CASSLLALPRETQYF
TGTGCCAGCAGCCTACTAGCGCTCCCCCGAGAGACCCAGTACTTC